The sequence of this T cell receptor (beta chain) was determined in a study of T cells in Graves' hyperthyroidism and ophthalmopathy. The wider study: The initial diagnosis was the point when peripheral blood was collected, ahead of any treatment.

Study-level points and caveats: Separating ophthalmopathy from stable hyperthyroidism was achieved by a 13 V-J model. The model made its ophthalmopathy prediction, and onset followed a median about 5.9 months later.

The source material, RNA transcripts, was used to amplify TCR beta CDR3 regions. When the TCR CDR3 underwent first-round RT-PCR, the HTBI primer set was used. TCRdb used MiXCR to reprocess the multiplex PCR reads, holding one entry per CDR3 protein. The top ten clones hold 25% to 30% of a sample with about 400,000 distinct CDR3 sequences, around an eighth of them seen once. From approximately 9.1 ml of fresh peripheral blood, PBMCs were isolated. This CDR3 spans 16 amino acids. Germline CDR1 is SGDLS and CDR2 is YYNGEE. Germline trimming cut 2 bases from V and 4 bases from J; bases unmatched to any gene: 3. This clonotype was observed at least ten times. Its target is unknown.

This TCR was sampled from a middle-aged man with Graves' ophthalmopathy. The genes are TRBV9 and TRBJ2-3; 14 bases agree with TRBD2. Specimen: blood. The CDR3 bases are TGTGCCAGCAGCGTCCAGGGACTAGCGGGAGCAGATACGCAGTATTTT. It encodes CASSVQGLAGADTQYF.